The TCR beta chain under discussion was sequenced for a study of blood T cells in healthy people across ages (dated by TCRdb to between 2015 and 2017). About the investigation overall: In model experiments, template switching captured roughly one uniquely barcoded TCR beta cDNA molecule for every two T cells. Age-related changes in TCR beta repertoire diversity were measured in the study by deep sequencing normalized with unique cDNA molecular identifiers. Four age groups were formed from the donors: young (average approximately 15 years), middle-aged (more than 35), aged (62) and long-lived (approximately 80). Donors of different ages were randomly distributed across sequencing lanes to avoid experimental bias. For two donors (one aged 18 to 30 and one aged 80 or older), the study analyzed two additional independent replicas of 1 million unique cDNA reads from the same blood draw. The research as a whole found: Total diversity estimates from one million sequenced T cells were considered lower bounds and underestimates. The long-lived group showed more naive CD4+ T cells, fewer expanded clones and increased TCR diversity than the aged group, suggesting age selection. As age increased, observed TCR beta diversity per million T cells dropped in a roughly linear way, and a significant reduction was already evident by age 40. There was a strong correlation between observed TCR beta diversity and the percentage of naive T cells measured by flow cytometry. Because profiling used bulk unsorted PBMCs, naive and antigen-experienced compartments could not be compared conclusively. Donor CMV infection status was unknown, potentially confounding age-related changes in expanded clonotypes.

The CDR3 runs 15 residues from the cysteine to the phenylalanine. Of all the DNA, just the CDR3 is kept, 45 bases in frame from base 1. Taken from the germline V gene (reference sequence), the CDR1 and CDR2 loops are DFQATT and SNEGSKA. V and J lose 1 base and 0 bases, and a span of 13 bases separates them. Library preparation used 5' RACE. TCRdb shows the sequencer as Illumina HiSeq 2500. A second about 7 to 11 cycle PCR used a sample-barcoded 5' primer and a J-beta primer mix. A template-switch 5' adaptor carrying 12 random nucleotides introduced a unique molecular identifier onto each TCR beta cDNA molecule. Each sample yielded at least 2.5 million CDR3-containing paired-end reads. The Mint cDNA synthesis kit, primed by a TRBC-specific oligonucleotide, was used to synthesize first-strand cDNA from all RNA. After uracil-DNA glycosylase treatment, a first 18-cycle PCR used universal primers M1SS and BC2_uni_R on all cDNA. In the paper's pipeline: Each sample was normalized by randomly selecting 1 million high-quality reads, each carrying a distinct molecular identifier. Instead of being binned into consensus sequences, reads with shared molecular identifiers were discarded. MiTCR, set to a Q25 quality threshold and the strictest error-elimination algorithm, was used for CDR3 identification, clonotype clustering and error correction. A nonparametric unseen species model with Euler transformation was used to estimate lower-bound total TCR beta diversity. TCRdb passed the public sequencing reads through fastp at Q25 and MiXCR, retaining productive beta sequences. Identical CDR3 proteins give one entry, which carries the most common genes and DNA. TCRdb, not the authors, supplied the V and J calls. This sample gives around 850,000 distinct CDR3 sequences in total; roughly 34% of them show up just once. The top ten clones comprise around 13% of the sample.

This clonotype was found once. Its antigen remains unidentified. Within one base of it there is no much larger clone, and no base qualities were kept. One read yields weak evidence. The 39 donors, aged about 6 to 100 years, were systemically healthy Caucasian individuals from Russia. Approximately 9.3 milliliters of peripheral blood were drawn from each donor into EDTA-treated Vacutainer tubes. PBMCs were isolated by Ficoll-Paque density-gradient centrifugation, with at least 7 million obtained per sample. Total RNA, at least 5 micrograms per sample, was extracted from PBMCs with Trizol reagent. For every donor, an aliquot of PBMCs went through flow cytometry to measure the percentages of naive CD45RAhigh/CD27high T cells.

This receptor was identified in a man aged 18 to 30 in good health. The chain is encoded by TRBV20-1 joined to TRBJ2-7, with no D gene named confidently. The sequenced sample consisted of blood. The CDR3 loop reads CSARVEGLSSYEQYF. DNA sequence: TGCAGTGCTAGAGTCGAAGGGTTGAGCTCCTACGAGCAGTACTTC.